The 28 T cell receptor beta chains reported below all come from one sample, sequenced in a study of blood T cell repertoires in COVID-19. The repertoire was sequenced with immunoSEQ multiplex PCR; TCRdb's copy has only in-frame clones and lacks some. This table has about 71,000 clones, 86% appearing once. The specimen sequenced was peripheral blood. These receptors came from a man aged 30 to 39 with acute or convalescent COVID-19.

V gene TRBV9 combines with J gene TRBJ1-1, with no clear D. The germline V gene encodes CDR1 SGDLS and CDR2 YYNGEE. V lost 4 bases to trimming and J lost 0 bases, with 16 bases between them. This CDR3 comprises 16 residues. CDR3 region: CASSQTPRILNTEAFF. The CDR3 DNA reads TGTGCCAGCAGCCAGACCCCCAGGATATTGAACACTGAAGCTTTCTTT.

The genes are TRBV2 and TRBJ1-1; 8 bases are shared with TRBD1. V lost 10 bases and J lost 5; bases outside the gene matches: 6. CDR1 SNHLY and CDR2 FYNNEI come from the germline V gene. The CDR3 contains 12 residues. The CDR3 DNA reads as TGTGCCACCGGACAGGGTTTGACTGAAGCTTTCTTT. Its translation is CATGQGLTEAFF.

The chain carries TRBV24-1 and TRBJ2-1; 9 positions agree with TRBD2. Trimming removed 2 bases from V and 3 bases from J; junction bases left unmatched: 1. This CDR3 has 15 residues. Per germline, CDR1 KGHDR and CDR2 SFDVKD. This chain's CDR3 is CATSDSSGVYNEQFF. The CDR3 nucleotides are TGTGCCACCAGTGATTCTAGCGGGGTCTACAATGAGCAGTTCTTC.

This chain links TRBV25-1 with TRBJ2-1, with a possible D match to TRBD2 (5 bases). Trimming removed 3 bases at V and 8 bases at J, with 20 bases between. The germline gives CDR1 MGHDK, CDR2 SYGVNS. The CDR3 sequence is 16 residues long. The CDR3 DNA follows: TGTGCCAGCAGTGATCGGGGTGGCTCCTATGGCGATGAGCAGTTCTTC. Protein product: CASSDRGGSYGDEQFF.

This sequence joins TRBV7-8 and TRBJ1-3, with D perhaps matching TRBD1 (6 bases). Germline V lookup: CDR1 SGHVS, CDR2 FQNEAQ. This CDR3 has 14 residues. Between the trimmed V and J ends, which lost 1 base and 3 bases, there was a span of 7 bases. This chain's CDR3 is CASSLDRVGNTIYF. The CDR3 bases are TGTGCCAGCAGCTTAGACAGGGTTGGAAACACCATATATTTT. The full variable domain, completed using reference TRBV7-8 and TRBJ1-3, is GAGVSQSPRYKVAKRGQDVALRCDPISGHVSLFWYQQALGQGPEFLTYFQNEAQLDKSGLPSDRFFAERPEGSVSTLKIQRTQQEDSAVYLCASSLDRVGNTIYFGEGSWLTVV.

The CDR3 bases are TGTGCCAGCAGCCTTGACAGGGTCGAGCAGTACTTC. The encoded protein is CASSLDRVEQYF. V gene TRBV7-8 combines with J gene TRBJ2-7, with 7 positions matching TRBD1. The CDR3 spans 12 residues. With 5 bases clipped from V and 6 bases from J, the junction kept 4 bases outside the gene matches. The germline CDR1 and CDR2 sequences are SGHVS and FQNEAQ. Full variable domain (rest looked up from reference TRBV7-8 and TRBJ2-7): GAGVSQSPRYKVAKRGQDVALRCDPISGHVSLFWYQQALGQGPEFLTYFQNEAQLDKSGLPSDRFFAERPEGSVSTLKIQRTQQEDSAVYLCASSLDRVEQYFGPGTRLTVT.

For this clone: This sample includes further DNA sequences coding for the same CDR3. V and J are TRBV9 and TRBJ2-1; TRBD2 agrees at 8 bases. The CDR3 spans 18 residues. From germline, CDR1 is SGDLS and CDR2 YYNGEE. With V trimmed by 0 bases and J by 6 bases, 14 bases remained unmatched. CDR3 coding DNA: TGTGCCAGCAGCGTAGGTTGGGGGCGGGGGGCCGGAGCCAATGAGCAGTTCTTC. As protein: CASSVGWGRGAGANEQFF.

As DNA, the CDR3 is TGTGCCTGGAGTGGGACAGGGCGAAACCAGCCCCAGCATTTT. Translated: CAWSGTGRNQPQHF. This sequence joins TRBV30 and TRBJ1-5; the match to TRBD1 covers 8 bases. The germline CDR1 and CDR2 sequences are GTSNPN and SVGIG (reference sequence). V was pared by 1 base and J by 7 bases, with 6 bases of the junction left unmatched. This CDR3 spans 14 amino acids.

The chain couples TRBV24-1 to TRBJ1-2; perhaps TRBD1 as D (6 bases). This CDR3 comprises 14 residues. Germline values: CDR1 KGHDR, CDR2 SFDVKD. The germline V and J ends were trimmed by 3 bases and 2 bases, with 9 bases remaining between them. CDR3 region: CATSDTGQNYGYTF. Here the CDR3 DNA reads TGTGCCACCAGTGATACAGGGCAGAACTATGGCTACACCTTC.

Details on this clone: The junction and the germline gene differ at one end; a read error may be behind it. The rearrangement uses TRBV20-1 and TRBJ1-2, with 7 bases matching TRBD1. Germline V CDR1 and CDR2: DFQATT, SNEGSKA (reference sequence). The CDR3 consists of 9 residues. The CDR3 DNA is TGCAGTGCTGCCCCGGGACAGCTCTTC. It is translated as CSAAPGQLF.

V is TRBV27 and J is TRBJ2-3; D might be TRBD1 (5 bases). V was cut by 5 bases and J by 0 bases, with 12 bases left in between. The CDR3 extends over 15 amino acids. Germline V gene data show CDR1 as MNHEY and CDR2 as SMNVEV (reference sequence). The CDR3: CASSNTAGSTDTQYF. In nucleotides, the CDR3 is TGTGCCAGCAGTAATACCGCAGGGAGCACAGATACGCAGTATTTT.

The J gene is TRBJ1-2, the V gene TRBV28; D unclear. Germline CDR1 reads MDHEN; CDR2 reads SYDVKM. V was cut by 9 bases and J by 5 bases, with 19 bases left in between. The CDR3 has 14 residues. The CDR3 sequence: CASTHKRERYGYTF. DNA of the CDR3: TGTGCCAGTACCCACAAGCGGGAGCGGTATGGCTACACCTTC.

The chain uses TRBV2 and TRBJ1-6, with a tentative D call TRBD1 (6 bases). Trimming removed 4 bases at V and 10 bases at J, with 23 bases between. The CDR3 has 17 amino acids. Germline values: CDR1 SNHLY, CDR2 FYNNEI. CDR3 sequence (DNA): TGTGCCAGCAGTGGGGGGCGGGTTACCTTTCCCTACTCACCCCTCCACTTT. Translated: CASSGGRVTFPYSPLHF.

The J gene is TRBJ1-1, the V gene TRBV18; 9 bases align to TRBD1. Germline values: CDR1 KGHSH, CDR2 LQKENI. V dropped 5 bases and J dropped 0; count of bases not matched to a gene: 7. The CDR3 length is 16 residues. The CDR3 sequence: CASSAGTGQVNTEAFF. For the CDR3, the DNA is TGTGCCAGCTCAGCCGGGACAGGGCAGGTGAACACTGAAGCTTTCTTT. The full variable domain, in which reference TRBV18 and TRBJ1-1 provide the parts outside the CDR3, is NAGVMQNPRHLVRRRGQEARLRCSPMKGHSHVYWYRQLPEEGLKFMVYLQKENIIDESGMPKERFSAEFPKEGPSILRIQQVVRGDSAAYFCASSAGTGQVNTEAFFGQGTRLTVV.

The chain couples TRBV6-2 or TRBV6-3 to TRBJ1-1; tentatively, D is TRBD1 (5 bases). V lost 0 bases and J lost 5, with 10 bases in between. Per germline, CDR1 MNHEY and CDR2 SVGEGT. This CDR3 has 14 amino acids. The CDR3 DNA is TGTGCCAGCAGTTACTCACAGGTACGGACTGAAGCTTTCTTT. It specifies CASSYSQVRTEAFF.

The chain couples TRBV30 to TRBJ1-2; 8 positions agree with TRBD1. Germline trimming cut 2 bases from V and 5 bases from J; bases unmatched to any gene: 4. The germline CDR1 and CDR2 sequences are GTSNPN and SVGIG (reference sequence). The CDR3 runs 13 residues. The CDR3 DNA reads as TGTGCCTGGAGTTCGACAGGGGTGTATGGCTACACCTTC. This codes for CAWSSTGVYGYTF. Based on the CDR3 plus reference TRBV30 and TRBJ1-2, the full variable domain is SQTIHQWPATLVQPVGSPLSLECTVEGTSNPNLYWYRQAAGRGLQLLFYSVGIGQISSEVPQNLSASRPQDRQFILSSKKLLLSDSGFYLCAWSSTGVYGYTFGSGTRLTVV.

This clone appeared a single time. The genes are TRBV6-1 and TRBJ1-6; 7 positions agree with TRBD1. With V trimmed by 1 base and J by 3 bases, 3 bases remained unmatched. The CDR3 covers 16 residues. Germline CDR1 MNHNS, CDR2 SASEGT. CDR3 DNA: TGTGCCAGCAGTGAAGAGGGGGCGTACTATAATTCACCCCTCCACTTT. Its translation is CASSEEGAYYNSPLHF.

This rearrangement joins TRBV2 to TRBJ2-2, with 14 bases that match TRBD2. The CDR3 contains 15 residues. Looked up from germline, CDR1 is SNHLY and CDR2 is FYNNEI. V dropped 6 bases and J dropped 4; count of bases not matched to a gene: 1. CDR3 in amino acids: CASSGTSGGTGELFF. Written as DNA, the CDR3 is TGTGCCAGCAGCGGGACTAGCGGGGGCACCGGGGAGCTGTTTTTT.

The J gene is TRBJ2-5, the V gene TRBV11-2; TRBD1 matches 9 bases. The V gene's germline CDR1 is SGHAT and CDR2 FQNNGV. The V segment lost 5 bases and the J segment 2 bases; nucleotides outside the gene matches: 6. There are 15 residues in the CDR3. The CDR3 region is CASSIGTGRQETQYF. CDR3 in DNA: TGTGCCAGCAGCATCGGGACAGGGCGTCAAGAGACCCAGTACTTC.

The V call is TRBV3-1 (or the pseudogene TRBV3-2), the J call TRBJ1-1; TRBD1 agrees at 8 bases. The CDR3 runs to 15 residues. V trimming: 2 bases; J trimming: 6 bases; junction bases outside the gene matches: 8. Per germline, CDR1 LGHDT and CDR2 YNNKEL (reference sequence). The CDR3 region has the DNA TGTGCCAGCAGCCAATTTGCCACAGGGGGTTCTGAAGCTTTCTTT. Protein product: CASSQFATGGSEAFF.

The V and J genes are TRBV10-2 and TRBJ1-5; 12 nucleotides line up with TRBD1. V lost 5 bases, J lost 6 bases, and 5 bases stayed unmatched. Germline lookup yields CDR1 WSHSY and CDR2 SAAADI. This CDR3 is 15 amino acids long. In DNA form, the CDR3 reads TGCGCCAGCAGTCCCGGGACAGGGGGCGGTCAGCCCCAGCATTTT. The encoded protein is CASSPGTGGGQPQHF.

The rearrangement joins TRBV5-1 to TRBJ1-2, with TRBD1 identical over 12 bases. V was clipped by 7 bases and J by 3 bases; unmatched bases: 10. This CDR3 comprises 16 residues. From germline, CDR1 is SGHRS and CDR2 YFSETQ. CDR3 loop: CASSRDRGRGDYGYTF. The CDR3 nucleotides are TGCGCCAGCTCCCGGGACAGGGGGCGCGGCGACTATGGCTACACCTTC.

This clone was observed a few times. The rearrangement joins TRBV3-1 (or the pseudogene TRBV3-2) to TRBJ1-1, with D possibly matching TRBD1 (6 bases). V lost 7 bases, J lost 3 bases, and 12 bases lay in between. Germline V gene lookup returns CDR1 LGHDT and CDR2 YNNKEL (reference sequence). The CDR3 is made up of 13 amino acids. The CDR3 DNA reads as TGTGCCAGCAAACACAGGGTGGACACTGAAGCTTTCTTT. Translated: CASKHRVDTEAFF.

The V gene is TRBV19, the J gene TRBJ2-2; D unclear. CDR3 length equals 16 residues. The V gene's germline CDR1 is LNHDA and CDR2 SQIVND (reference sequence). Trimming took off 3 bases at V and 0 bases at J, with 11 bases between the two ends. In DNA, the CDR3 is TGTGCCAGTAGTATGATGTCACAGCCGAACACCGGGGAGCTGTTTTTT. Its translation: CASSMMSQPNTGELFF.

CDR3 amino acids: CASSLGEAYEQYF. The CDR3 coding sequence is TGTGCCAGCAGCTTGGGGGAGGCCTACGAGCAGTACTTC. V is TRBV5-5 and J is TRBJ2-7; a weak D match, TRBD2 (6 bases). CDR1 is SGHKS, CDR2 YYEKEE, per germline (reference sequence). The V end was cut by 0 bases, the J end by 2 bases, with 6 bases between. This CDR3 region has 13 residues.

The chain links TRBV2 to TRBJ1-2; D remains ambiguous. CDR1 is SNHLY, CDR2 FYNNEI, per germline. V shed 2 bases and J shed 3 bases, with 13 bases lying between them. The CDR3 has 15 residues. Here the CDR3 DNA reads TGTGCCAGCAGTGAACTTCATCGAGGTCACTATGGCTACACCTTC. It yields the protein CASSELHRGHYGYTF. Looking up the rest from reference TRBV2 and TRBJ1-2 gives the full variable domain: EPEVTQTPSHQVTQMGQEVILRCVPISNHLYFYWYRQILGQKVEFLVSFYNNEISEKSEIFDDQFSVERPDGSNFTLKIRSTKLEDSAMYFCASSELHRGHYGYTFGSGTRLTVV.

The chain couples TRBV7-2 to TRBJ1-6; D call uncertain. This CDR3 contains 14 residues. The V gene's germline CDR1 is SGHTA and CDR2 FQGNSA. The germline V and J ends were trimmed by 3 bases and 4 bases, with 7 bases remaining between them. The CDR3 protein is CASSFGVYNSPLHF. The CDR3 DNA follows: TGTGCCAGCAGCTTCGGGGTGTATAATTCACCCCTCCACTTT.

The chain combines TRBV18 with TRBJ2-2; D unresolved. Germline V gene data show CDR1 as KGHSH and CDR2 as LQKENI. V lost 5 bases and J 1 base, leaving 14 bases between the germline ends. This CDR3 has 16 residues. The CDR3 region is CASSTMQTQNTGELFF. CDR3 sequence (DNA): TGTGCCAGCTCAACAATGCAGACACAGAACACCGGGGAGCTGTTTTTT.